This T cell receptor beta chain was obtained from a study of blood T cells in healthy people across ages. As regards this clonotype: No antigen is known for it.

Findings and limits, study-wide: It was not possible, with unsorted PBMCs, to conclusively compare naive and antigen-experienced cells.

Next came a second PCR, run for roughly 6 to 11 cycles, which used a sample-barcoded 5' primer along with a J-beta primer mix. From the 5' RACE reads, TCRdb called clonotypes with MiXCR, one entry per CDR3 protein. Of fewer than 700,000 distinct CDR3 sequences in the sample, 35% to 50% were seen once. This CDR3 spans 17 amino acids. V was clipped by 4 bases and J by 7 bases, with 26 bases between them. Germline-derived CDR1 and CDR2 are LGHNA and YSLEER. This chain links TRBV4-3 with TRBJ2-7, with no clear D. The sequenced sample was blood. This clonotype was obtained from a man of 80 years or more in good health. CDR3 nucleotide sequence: TGCGCCAGCAGCCGTGACTCCGTAGGAAGCTCCTACAATGAGCAGTACTTC. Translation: CASSRDSVGSSYNEQYF.